This T cell receptor beta chain was sequenced during a study of T cells in tuberculosis (dated by TCRdb to 2016 to 2019). Some background on the complete study: In the study, CD1B tetramers and high-throughput TCR immunosequencing were combined to characterize T cells specific for the mycobacterial lipid antigen glucose monomycolate (GMM). With ten people per group, a South African clinical cohort compared IGRA-negative adolescents, IGRA-positive adolescents with latent tuberculosis, and adults with active tuberculosis.

V drops 7 bases and J drops 3 bases, leaving 10 bases in between. The CDR3 goes from the cysteine to the phenylalanine over 12 residues. Just CDR3 DNA is preserved here, 36 bases in frame from base 1. The germline V gene yields SGDLS for CDR1 and YYNGEE for CDR2. TCR libraries were generated with the immunoSEQ multiplex PCR assay, using TCR-beta and/or TCR-alpha/delta assays for each sample. The amplified TCR libraries were sequenced on the Illumina high-throughput platform. The original pipeline was this. Clustering and dimensionality reduction relied on pairwise TCRdist distances among GMM-specific receptors from T cells that were either sorted ex vivo or expanded in vitro. The score assigned to each clinical repertoire was mean NN-distance, meaning the average TCRdist to the nearest 10% of tetramer-positive reference sequences. GEM TCR motif frequency was computed as the fraction of unique TCRs matching known GEM sequences by V/J usage and CDR3 length. Linear discriminant analysis with leave-one-out cross-validation, implemented in scikit-learn, was used to classify active tuberculosis. Held by TCRdb, this immuneACCESS table contains in-frame sequences only and omits some clones. Under half of the omission traces to an unresolved V gene where checked; the cause of the rest is unknown. That table furnishes V, J and clone size, whereas the DNA furnished D and trimming. The sample table records some 47,000 clones; nearly 95% of these occur just once. 6.5% to 9.5% of the sample is in the top ten clones.

On this clone: This receptor's antigen is unknown. No qualities accompany the bases; no much larger clone lies one base away.

At study entry, a tuberculin skin test and the QuantiFERON-TB GOLD In-Tube IGRA were used to screen adolescents for latent tuberculosis infection. Immunosequencing was performed on unsorted cryopreserved PBMC, with 75,000 to 100,000 T cells per clinical donor covered on average. Eleven high schools in the Worcester region of the Western Cape, South Africa, served as enrollment sites for adolescents aged 12 to 18 years. Around ten M. tuberculosis-infected adolescents and around 10 uninfected adolescents, matched for age and sex, were selected. For the adolescents, PBMC were isolated by density centrifugation from freshly drawn heparinized blood and then cryopreserved. General conclusions and limits of the study: A classifier using the diverse GMM-specific repertoire reached 87% accuracy (AUROC approximately 0.91), compared with about 63% accuracy using GEM motif frequencies. Clinical samples were selected based on the availability of cryopreserved specimens, with adults included as active tuberculosis cases and adolescents included as controls. The smaller NN-distances were partly driven by shorter CDR3-alpha lengths in active tuberculosis patients, and the difference for TCR-beta did not reach statistical significance. Compared with IGRA-negative controls, TCR-alpha repertoires from active tuberculosis had smaller mean NN-distances to GMM-specific TCRs, which suggests that these TCRs underwent clonal expansion.

The receptor chain draws on TRBV9 and TRBJ1-1, and the D gene may be TRBD1, 5 bases matching. The sequence came from a donor aged 10-29 years with latent tuberculosis or without tuberculosis infection. Sample: PBMCs. The nucleotides read TGTGCCAGCTCCTGGGGGGACACTGAAGCTTTCTTT. It specifies CASSWGDTEAFF.